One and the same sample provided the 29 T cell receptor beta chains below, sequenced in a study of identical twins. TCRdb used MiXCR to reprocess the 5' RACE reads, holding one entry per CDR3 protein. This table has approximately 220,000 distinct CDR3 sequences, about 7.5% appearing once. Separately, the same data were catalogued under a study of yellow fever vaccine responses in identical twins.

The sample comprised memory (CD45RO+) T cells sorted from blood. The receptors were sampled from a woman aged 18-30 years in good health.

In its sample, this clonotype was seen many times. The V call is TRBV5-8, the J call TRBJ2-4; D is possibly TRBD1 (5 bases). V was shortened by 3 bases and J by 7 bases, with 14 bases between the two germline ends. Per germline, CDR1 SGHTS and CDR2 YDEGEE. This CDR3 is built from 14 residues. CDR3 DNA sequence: TGTGCCAGCAGCTCGGACCAGGGCTCGAACATTCAGTACTTC. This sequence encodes CASSSDQGSNIQYF.

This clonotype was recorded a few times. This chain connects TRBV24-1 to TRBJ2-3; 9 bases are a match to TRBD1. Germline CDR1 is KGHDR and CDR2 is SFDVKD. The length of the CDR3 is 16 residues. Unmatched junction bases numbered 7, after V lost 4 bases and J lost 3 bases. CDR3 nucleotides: TGTGCCACCAGTGACCCGGGACAGGGAAAGACAGATACGCAGTATTTT. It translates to CATSDPGQGKTDTQYF.

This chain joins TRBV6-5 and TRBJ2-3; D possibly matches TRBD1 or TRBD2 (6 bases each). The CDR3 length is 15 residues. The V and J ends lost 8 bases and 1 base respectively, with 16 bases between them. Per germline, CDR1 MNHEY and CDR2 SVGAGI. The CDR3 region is CASCNREECTDTQYF. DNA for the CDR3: TGTGCCAGCTGTAACAGGGAGGAGTGCACAGATACGCAGTATTTT.

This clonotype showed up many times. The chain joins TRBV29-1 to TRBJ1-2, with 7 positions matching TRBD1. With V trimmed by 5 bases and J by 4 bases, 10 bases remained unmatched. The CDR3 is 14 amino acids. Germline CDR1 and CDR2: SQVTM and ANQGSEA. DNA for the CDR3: TGCAGCGTTCCAGAGAGGGGACAGCCCTATGGCTACACCTTC. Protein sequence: CSVPERGQPYGYTF.

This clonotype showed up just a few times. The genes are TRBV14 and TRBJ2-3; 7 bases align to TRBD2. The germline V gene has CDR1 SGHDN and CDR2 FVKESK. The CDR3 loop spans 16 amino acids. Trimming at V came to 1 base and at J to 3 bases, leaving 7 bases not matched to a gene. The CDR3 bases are TGTGCCAGCAGCCAAGGGGTGAAACTAGCGACAGATACGCAGTATTTT. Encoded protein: CASSQGVKLATDTQYF.

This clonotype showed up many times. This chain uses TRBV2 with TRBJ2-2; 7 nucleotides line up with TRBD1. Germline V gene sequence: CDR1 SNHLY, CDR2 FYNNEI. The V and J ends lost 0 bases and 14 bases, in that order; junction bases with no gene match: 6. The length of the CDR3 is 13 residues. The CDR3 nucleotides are TGTGCCAGCAGTGAAGCGTCGAGGGGGCGCCTGTTTTTT. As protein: CASSEASRGRLFF.

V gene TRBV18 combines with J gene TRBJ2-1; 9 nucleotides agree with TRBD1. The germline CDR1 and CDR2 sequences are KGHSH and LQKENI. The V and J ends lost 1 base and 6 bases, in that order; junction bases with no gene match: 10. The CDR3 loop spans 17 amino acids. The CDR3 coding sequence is TGTGCCAGCTCACCACAATTACCGGGACAGGGAATCAATGAGCAGTTCTTC. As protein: CASSPQLPGQGINEQFF.

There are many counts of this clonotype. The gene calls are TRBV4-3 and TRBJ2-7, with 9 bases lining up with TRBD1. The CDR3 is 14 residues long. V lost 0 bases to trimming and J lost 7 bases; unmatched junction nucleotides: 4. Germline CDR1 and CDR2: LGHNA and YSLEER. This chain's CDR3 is CASSQEQGASEQYF. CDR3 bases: TGCGCCAGCAGCCAAGAACAGGGGGCGAGTGAGCAGTACTTC.

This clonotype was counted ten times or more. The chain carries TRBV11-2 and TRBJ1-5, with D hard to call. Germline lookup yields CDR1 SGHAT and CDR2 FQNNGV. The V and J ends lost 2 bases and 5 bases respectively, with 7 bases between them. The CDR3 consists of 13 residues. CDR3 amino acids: CASSLQEDQPQHF. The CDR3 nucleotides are TGTGCCAGCAGCTTACAGGAAGATCAGCCCCAGCATTTT.

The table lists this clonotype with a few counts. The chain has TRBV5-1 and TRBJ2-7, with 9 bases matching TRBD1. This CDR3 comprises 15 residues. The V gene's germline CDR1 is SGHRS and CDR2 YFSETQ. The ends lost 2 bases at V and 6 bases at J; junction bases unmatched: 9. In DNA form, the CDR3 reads TGCGCCAGCAGCTTTACAGGGGGCCGGGGCCCCGAGCAGTACTTC. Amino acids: CASSFTGGRGPEQYF.

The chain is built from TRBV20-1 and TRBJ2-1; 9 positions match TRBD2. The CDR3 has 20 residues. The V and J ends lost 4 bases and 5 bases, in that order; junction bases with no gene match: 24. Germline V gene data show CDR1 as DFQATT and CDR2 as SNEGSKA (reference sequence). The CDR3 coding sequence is TGCAGTGCTATAAGACGACTGACGGGTGTTGGCGGGAGGGGCCACAATGAGCAGTTCTTC. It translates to CSAIRRLTGVGGRGHNEQFF.

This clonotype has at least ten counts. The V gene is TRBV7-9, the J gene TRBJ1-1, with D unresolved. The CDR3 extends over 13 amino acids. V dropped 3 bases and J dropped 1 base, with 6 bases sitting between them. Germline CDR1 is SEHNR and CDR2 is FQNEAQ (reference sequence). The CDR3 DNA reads TGTGCCAGCAGCTTGGAGGGGAACACTGAAGCTTTCTTT. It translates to CASSLEGNTEAFF.

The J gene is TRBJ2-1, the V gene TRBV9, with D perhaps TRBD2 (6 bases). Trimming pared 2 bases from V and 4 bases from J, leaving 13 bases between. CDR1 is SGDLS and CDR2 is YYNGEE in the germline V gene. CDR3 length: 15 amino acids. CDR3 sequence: CASSVDSGAYNEQFF. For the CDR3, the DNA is TGTGCCAGCAGCGTGGATAGCGGAGCTTACAATGAGCAGTTCTTC.

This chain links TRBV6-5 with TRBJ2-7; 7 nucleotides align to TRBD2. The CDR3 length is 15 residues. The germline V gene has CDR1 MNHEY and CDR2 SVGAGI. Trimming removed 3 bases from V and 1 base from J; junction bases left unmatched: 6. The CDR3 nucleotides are TGTGCCAGCAGTTATGGGGCGGGAGAGTCCTACGAGCAGTACTTC. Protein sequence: CASSYGAGESYEQYF.

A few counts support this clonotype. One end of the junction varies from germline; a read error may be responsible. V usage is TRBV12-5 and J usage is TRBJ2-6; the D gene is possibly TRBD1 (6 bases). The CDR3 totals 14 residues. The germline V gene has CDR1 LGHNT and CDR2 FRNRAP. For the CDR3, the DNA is TGTGCTAGTGGTTTGTTTCCAGGGGCCCACGTCCTGACTTTC. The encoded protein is CASGLFPGAHVLTF.

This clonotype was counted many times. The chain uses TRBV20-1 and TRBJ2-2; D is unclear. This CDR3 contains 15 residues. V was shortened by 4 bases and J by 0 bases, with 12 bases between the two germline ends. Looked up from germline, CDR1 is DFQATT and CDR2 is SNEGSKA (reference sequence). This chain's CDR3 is CSAKILIPNTGELFF. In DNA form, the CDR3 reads TGCAGTGCTAAGATTTTGATACCGAACACCGGGGAGCTGTTTTTT.

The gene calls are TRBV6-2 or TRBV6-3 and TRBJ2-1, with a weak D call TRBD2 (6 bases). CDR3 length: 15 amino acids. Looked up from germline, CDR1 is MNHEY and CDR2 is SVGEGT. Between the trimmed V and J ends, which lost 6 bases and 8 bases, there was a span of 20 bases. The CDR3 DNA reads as TGTGCCAGCAGCCAAGCCGGGACTCCACGGGATGAGCAGTTCTTC. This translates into CASSQAGTPRDEQFF.

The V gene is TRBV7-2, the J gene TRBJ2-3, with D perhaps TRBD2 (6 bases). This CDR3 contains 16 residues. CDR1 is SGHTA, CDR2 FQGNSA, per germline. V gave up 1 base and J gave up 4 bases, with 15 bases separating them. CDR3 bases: TGTGCCAGCAGCTTAGATGGGAGGCCCTTTTCAGATACGCAGTATTTT. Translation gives CASSLDGRPFSDTQYF.

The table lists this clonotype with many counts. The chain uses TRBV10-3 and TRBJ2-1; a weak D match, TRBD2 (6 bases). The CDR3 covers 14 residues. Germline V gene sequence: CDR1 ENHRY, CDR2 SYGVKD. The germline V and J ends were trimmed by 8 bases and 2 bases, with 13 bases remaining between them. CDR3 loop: CAISPGETYNEQFF. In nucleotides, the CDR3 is TGTGCCATCTCCCCGGGGGAAACCTACAATGAGCAGTTCTTC.

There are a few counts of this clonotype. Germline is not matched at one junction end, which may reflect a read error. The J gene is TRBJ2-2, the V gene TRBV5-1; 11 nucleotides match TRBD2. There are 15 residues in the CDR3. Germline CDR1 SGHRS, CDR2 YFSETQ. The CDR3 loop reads CASSATSGNSGELFF. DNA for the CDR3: TGCGCCAGCAGCGCGACTAGCGGGAACAGCGGGGAGCTGTTTTTT.

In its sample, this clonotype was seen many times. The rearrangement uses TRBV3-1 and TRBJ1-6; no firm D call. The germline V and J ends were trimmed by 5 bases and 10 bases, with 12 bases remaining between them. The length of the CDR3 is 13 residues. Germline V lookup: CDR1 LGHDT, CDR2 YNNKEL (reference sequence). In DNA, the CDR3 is TGTGCCAGCAGCGCCGTTAACGGGTCACCCCTCCACTTT. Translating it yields CASSAVNGSPLHF.

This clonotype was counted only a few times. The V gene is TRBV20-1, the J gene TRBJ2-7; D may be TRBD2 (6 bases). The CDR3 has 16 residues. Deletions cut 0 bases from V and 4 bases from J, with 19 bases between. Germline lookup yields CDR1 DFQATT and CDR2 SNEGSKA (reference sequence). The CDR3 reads CSARDLVRTTTYEQYF. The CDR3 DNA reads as TGCAGTGCTAGAGATTTGGTAAGGACTACTACTTACGAGCAGTACTTC.

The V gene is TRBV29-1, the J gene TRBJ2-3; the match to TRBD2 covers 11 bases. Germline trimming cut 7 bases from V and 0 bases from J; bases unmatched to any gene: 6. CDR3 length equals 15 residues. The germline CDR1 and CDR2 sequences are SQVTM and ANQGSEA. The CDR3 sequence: CSAGTSGSSTDTQYF. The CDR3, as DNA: TGCAGCGCGGGGACTAGCGGCTCTAGCACAGATACGCAGTATTTT.

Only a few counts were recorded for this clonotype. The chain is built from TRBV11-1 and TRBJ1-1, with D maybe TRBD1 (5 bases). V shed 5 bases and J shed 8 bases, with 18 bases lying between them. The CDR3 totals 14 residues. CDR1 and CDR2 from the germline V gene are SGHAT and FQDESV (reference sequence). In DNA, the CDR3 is TGTGCCAGCAGCGTCCAGGGATCGGGGGTAGAAGCTTTCTTT. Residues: CASSVQGSGVEAFF.

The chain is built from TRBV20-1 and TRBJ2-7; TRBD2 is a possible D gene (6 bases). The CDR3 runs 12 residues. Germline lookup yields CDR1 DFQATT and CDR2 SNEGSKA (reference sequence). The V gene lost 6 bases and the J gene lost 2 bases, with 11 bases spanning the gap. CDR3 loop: CSAARETYEQYF. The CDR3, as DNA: TGCAGTGCCGCGCGGGAAACCTACGAGCAGTACTTC.

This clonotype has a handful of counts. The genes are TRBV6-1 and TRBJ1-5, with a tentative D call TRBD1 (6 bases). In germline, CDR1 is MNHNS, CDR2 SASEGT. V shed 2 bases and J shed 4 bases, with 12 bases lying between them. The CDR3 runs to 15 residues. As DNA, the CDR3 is TGTGCCAGCAGTGAAACAGGGAAACTGAATCAGCCCCAGCATTTT. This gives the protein CASSETGKLNQPQHF.

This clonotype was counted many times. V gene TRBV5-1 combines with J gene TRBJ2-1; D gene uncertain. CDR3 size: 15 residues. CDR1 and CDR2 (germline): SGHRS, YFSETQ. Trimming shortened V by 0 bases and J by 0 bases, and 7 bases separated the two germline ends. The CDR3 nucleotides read TGCGCCAGCAGCTTGGTGCCGGGCTCCTACAATGAGCAGTTCTTC. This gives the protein CASSLVPGSYNEQFF. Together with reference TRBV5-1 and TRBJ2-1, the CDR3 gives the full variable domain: KAGVTQTPRYLIKTRGQQVTLSCSPISGHRSVSWYQQTPGQGLQFLFEYFSETQRNKGNFPGRFSGRQFSNSRSEMNVSTLELGDSALYLCASSLVPGSYNEQFFGPGTRLTVL.

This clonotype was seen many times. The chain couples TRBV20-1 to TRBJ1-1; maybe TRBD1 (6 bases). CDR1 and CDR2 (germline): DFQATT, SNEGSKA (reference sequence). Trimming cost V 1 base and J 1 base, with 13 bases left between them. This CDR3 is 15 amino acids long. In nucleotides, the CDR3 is TGCAGTGCTAGAGGTCCTCAGGGGCCGAACACTGAAGCTTTCTTT. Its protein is CSARGPQGPNTEAFF.

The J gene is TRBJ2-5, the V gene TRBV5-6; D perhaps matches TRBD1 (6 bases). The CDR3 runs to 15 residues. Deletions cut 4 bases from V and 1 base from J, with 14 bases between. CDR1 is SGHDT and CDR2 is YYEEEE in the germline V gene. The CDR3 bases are TGTGCCAGCAGCGACGCTGGACAGCTCCAAGAGACCCAGTACTTC. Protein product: CASSDAGQLQETQYF.